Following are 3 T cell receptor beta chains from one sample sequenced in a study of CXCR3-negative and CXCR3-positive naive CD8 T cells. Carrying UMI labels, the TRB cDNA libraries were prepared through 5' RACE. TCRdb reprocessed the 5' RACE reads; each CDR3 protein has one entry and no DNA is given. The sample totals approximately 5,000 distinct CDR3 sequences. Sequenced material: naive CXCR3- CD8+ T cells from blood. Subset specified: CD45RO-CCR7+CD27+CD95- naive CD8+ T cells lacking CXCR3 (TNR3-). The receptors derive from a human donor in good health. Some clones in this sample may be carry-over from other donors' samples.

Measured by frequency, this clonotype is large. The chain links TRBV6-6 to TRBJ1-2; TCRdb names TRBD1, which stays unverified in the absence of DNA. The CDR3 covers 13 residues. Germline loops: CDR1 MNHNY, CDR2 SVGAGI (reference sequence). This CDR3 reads CASSRYRVGGYTF.

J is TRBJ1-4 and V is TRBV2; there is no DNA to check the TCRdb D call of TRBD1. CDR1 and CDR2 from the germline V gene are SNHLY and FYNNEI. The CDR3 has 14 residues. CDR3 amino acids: CASSEEGDREKLFF.

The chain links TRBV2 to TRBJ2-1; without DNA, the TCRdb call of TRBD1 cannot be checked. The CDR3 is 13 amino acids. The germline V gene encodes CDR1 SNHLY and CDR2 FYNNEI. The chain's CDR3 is CASRTTVHNEQFF. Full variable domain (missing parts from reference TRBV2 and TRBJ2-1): EPEVTQTPSHQVTQMGQEVILRCVPISNHLYFYWYRQILGQKVEFLVSFYNNEISEKSEIFDDQFSVERPDGSNFTLKIRSTKLEDSAMYFCASRTTVHNEQFFGPGTRLTVL.